This T cell receptor (beta chain) appears in the sequencing data of a study of control samples from healthy donors and cancer patients. Germline lookup yields CDR1 MDHEN and CDR2 SYDVKM. The V end lost 5 bases, the J end lost 3 bases, and 8 bases lay between the germline ends. This CDR3 comprises 12 residues. Produced via immunoSEQ multiplex PCR; TCRdb's table is partial and in-frame only. The table shows 400,000 to 500,000 clones, with 80% to 95% occurring only once. Sequencing used PBMCs. The receptor's source is a man aged 40-49 years with head and neck cancer. The chain recombines TRBV28 with TRBJ2-7; D is perhaps TRBD1 (6 bases). In DNA, the CDR3 is TGTGCCAGCAGTACGGACAGCTACGAGCAGTACTTC. It is translated as CASSTDSYEQYF.